This T cell receptor (beta chain) was obtained from a study of cytomegalovirus exposure and HLA in healthy donors. Study-wide findings and caveats: Subsequent analysis found a tendency for first-cohort TCR clusters to co-occur within the 120 or so validation repertoires. A few chains tied to CMV proved CMV antigen-specific in vitro.

Using immunoSEQ multiplex PCR, the repertoire was profiled, and TCRdb retains in-frame clones only, with some absent. In the table there are roughly 68,000 clones, around 89% of which are singletons. Regarding this clone: Its specificity is not known.

This CDR3 has 14 amino acids. CDR1 is LGHNA and CDR2 is YNFKEQ in the germline V gene. V lost 0 bases and J lost 6, with 12 bases in between. The receptor comes from a woman between 18 and 29 years old in good health and CMV-seronegative. The specimen sequenced was PBMCs. The chain couples TRBV4-2 to TRBJ2-7; a possible D gene is TRBD2 (5 bases). DNA for the CDR3: TGTGCCAGCAGCCAAGATACGTCCGCGGGCGAGCAGTACTTC. Protein sequence: CASSQDTSAGEQYF.